Sequencing of this TCR beta chain was carried out in a study of neurological immune-mediated disorders. Study-level points and caveats: None of the CDR3 amino acid sequences of expanded clones were shared across subjects, and this suggested private repertoires in all groups.

There are many counts of this clonotype. Its antigen is currently unknown. 5'RACE generated cDNA with 10-nucleotide random UMIs. MiXCR, run by TCRdb on the 5' RACE reads, gives a single entry per CDR3 protein. The sample records about 20,000 distinct CDR3 sequences, about 7.5% being singletons. The origin of this receptor is a woman aged 25 to 39 with HTLV-1-associated myelopathy (HAM/TSP). Specimen: CD8+ T cells from blood.

CDR3 nucleotides: TGCGCCAGCAGCTTGGAATACATTCCCTACGAGCAGTACTTC. This sequence encodes CASSLEYIPYEQYF. The chain uses TRBV5-1 and TRBJ2-7; D is unresolved. Trimming shortened V by 0 bases and J by 2 bases, and 9 bases separated the two germline ends. CDR1 is SGHRS, CDR2 YFSETQ, per germline. The length of the CDR3 is 14 residues.